Below, 31 T cell receptor beta chains from the same sample are listed, as sequenced in a study of OX40 agonist ivuxolimab in advanced cancers. The library was generated by the immunoSEQ multiplex PCR assay. Imported from immuneACCESS, the table was reduced by TCRdb to in-frame sequences with V and J called. These copies leave out some clones; in studies compared against another copy, an unresolved V gene accounts for under half, and the cause of the remainder is not known. This sample holds about 140,000 clones; over 75% were observed only once. The biggest ten clones account for roughly 1.1% of the sample. Sequences were derived from CD4+ or CD8+ T cells sorted from blood, sampled in a trial of the OX40 agonist ivuxolimab. These TCRs come from an adult with an advanced solid tumor such as melanoma, head and neck, liver or kidney cancer.

The rearrangement joins TRBV6-4 to TRBJ2-1; TRBD2 is a possible D gene (6 bases). The germline V and J ends were trimmed by 4 bases and 4 bases, with 26 bases remaining between them. In germline, CDR1 is MRHNA, CDR2 SNTAGT. This CDR3 comprises 19 residues. CDR3 residues: CASSVGFRGGDNPYNEQFF. The CDR3, as DNA: TGTGCCAGCAGTGTAGGATTTCGAGGCGGGGATAATCCTTACAATGAGCAGTTCTTC.

This clone was seen more than once but under ten times. V usage is TRBV5-4 and J usage is TRBJ1-6; no clear D gene. V was shortened by 0 bases and J by 0 bases, with 4 bases between the two germline ends. The germline gives CDR1 SGHNT, CDR2 YYREEE (reference sequence). The CDR3 is 15 residues long. In DNA, the CDR3 is TGTGCCAGCAGCTTGGAAAGCTCCTATAATTCACCCCTCCACTTT. Translating gives CASSLESSYNSPLHF.

In DNA, the CDR3 is TGCGCCAGCAGCCAAATCCTGGGTTCCTACAATGAGCAGTTCTTC. Amino acid sequence: CASSQILGSYNEQFF. This rearrangement joins TRBV5-1 to TRBJ2-1; D remains ambiguous. Germline assignment: CDR1 SGHRS and CDR2 YFSETQ. V lost 4 bases, J lost 1 base, and 12 bases lay in between. This CDR3 spans 15 amino acids.

Note on this clone: In the same sample, other DNA sequences code for this CDR3. The chain's CDR3 is CASSLLGGNTEAFF. CDR3 nucleotide sequence: TGTGCCAGCAGCCTACTCGGAGGTAACACTGAAGCTTTCTTT. The chain uses TRBV7-9 and TRBJ1-1; D remains ambiguous. V lost 5 bases, J lost 2 bases, and 12 bases lay in between. The CDR3 contains 14 residues. Germline loops: CDR1 SEHNR, CDR2 FQNEAQ (reference sequence).

V usage is TRBV6-6 and J usage is TRBJ2-7; TRBD2 agrees at 7 bases. The length of the CDR3 is 14 residues. CDR1 MNHNY and CDR2 SVGAGI come from the germline V gene (reference sequence). V lost 7 bases, J lost 0 bases, and 6 bases stayed unmatched. In DNA, the CDR3 is TGTGCCAGCACCACGGGGAGGGACTCCTACGAGCAGTACTTC. This codes for CASTTGRDSYEQYF.

The rearrangement joins TRBV4-1 to TRBJ2-4; TRBD2 matches 13 bases. The CDR3 length is 16 residues. Germline CDR1 is MGHRA and CDR2 is YSYEKL. The trim removed 5 bases at V and 2 bases at J, leaving 3 bases unmatched. The CDR3 sequence is CASSALAGGPKNIQYF. The CDR3 nucleotides are TGCGCCAGCAGCGCACTAGCGGGAGGGCCCAAAAACATTCAGTACTTC.

This clone came up once. The chain is built from TRBV28 and TRBJ1-5, with D possibly matching TRBD1 (5 bases). The CDR3 loop spans 17 amino acids. The germline CDR1 and CDR2 sequences are MDHEN and SYDVKM. V dropped 5 bases and J dropped 5 bases, with 22 bases sitting between them. The CDR3 DNA follows: TGTGCCAGCAGTACACTGCCGCCAGGGTCATACGATCAGCCCCAGCATTTT. Translated: CASSTLPPGSYDQPQHF.

This clone has only one observation. This sequence joins TRBV11-2 and TRBJ2-7; D possibly corresponds to TRBD2 (6 bases). Looked up from germline, CDR1 is SGHAT and CDR2 is FQNNGV. V dropped 6 bases and J dropped 0 bases, with 18 bases sitting between them. This CDR3 is built from 16 residues. CDR3 loop: CASSSLPGLHSYEQYF. In DNA, the CDR3 is TGTGCCAGCAGTTCCCTACCGGGACTCCACTCCTACGAGCAGTACTTC.

This clone occurred once. This chain connects TRBV28 to TRBJ1-1, with 10 nucleotides matching TRBD1. V gave up 5 bases and J gave up 4 bases; unmatched junction bases: 7. The CDR3 contains 15 residues. Germline loops: CDR1 MDHEN, CDR2 SYDVKM. The CDR3 spells CASSGTGARGTEAFF. The DNA for the CDR3 is TGTGCCAGCAGTGGGACAGGGGCCAGGGGCACTGAAGCTTTCTTT.

This clone was seen more than once but under ten times. V is TRBV10-3 and J is TRBJ1-1; 8 nucleotides line up with TRBD1. V gave up 7 bases and J gave up 4 bases; unmatched junction bases: 2. The CDR3 is made up of 12 amino acids. Germline V CDR1 and CDR2: ENHRY, SYGVKD. Written as DNA, the CDR3 is TGTGCCATCACAGGGGGCGGCACTGAAGCTTTCTTT. This gives the protein CAITGGGTEAFF.

The CDR3 coding sequence is TGTGCCAGCAGCCCCATCCCGGGACAGGGGGACTTCTACGAGCAGTACTTC. This translates into CASSPIPGQGDFYEQYF. The chain joins TRBV7-8 to TRBJ2-7; TRBD1 matches 11 bases. The CDR3 totals 17 residues. J was trimmed by 3 bases and V by 5 bases; bases with no gene match: 12. Germline CDR1 reads SGHVS; CDR2 reads FQNEAQ.

The rearrangement joins TRBV9 to TRBJ2-1; 8 nucleotides agree with TRBD1. This CDR3 is 15 amino acids long. Per the germline V gene, CDR1 is SGDLS and CDR2 is YYNGEE. The trim removed 4 bases at V and 1 base at J, leaving 4 bases unmatched. The CDR3 coding sequence is TGTGCCAGCAGCCGGACAGGGTTGTCCTACAATGAGCAGTTCTTC. The encoded protein is CASSRTGLSYNEQFF.

The chain joins TRBV28 to TRBJ2-5; D not certain. The end of the DNA fits TRBJ2-7 better, so the J call may be wrong. Looked up from germline, CDR1 is MDHEN and CDR2 is SYDVKM. The CDR3 length is 13 residues. As DNA, the CDR3 is TGTGCCAGCACCCCGGGCGGATACTACGAGCAGTACTTC. This codes for CASTPGGYYEQYF.

The chain couples TRBV14 to TRBJ2-3; D perhaps matches TRBD2 (6 bases). Germline V gene lookup returns CDR1 SGHDN and CDR2 FVKESK. This CDR3 has 16 amino acids. V lost 1 base to trimming and J lost 6 bases, with 17 bases between them. In DNA form, the CDR3 reads TGTGCCAGCAGCCAAGGTGGTAGCGGTAGCTGGGATACGCAGTATTTT. Translating gives CASSQGGSGSWDTQYF.

The chain couples TRBV19 to TRBJ2-5; D is perhaps TRBD1 (5 bases). Matching the DNA end better, TRBJ2-7 makes the J call doubtful. CDR1 is LNHDA, CDR2 SQIVND, per germline (reference sequence). There are 15 residues in the CDR3. CDR3 nucleotides: TGTGCCAGTAGTTCAACAGGAACCAGGGACTACGAGCAGTACTTC. Its translation: CASSSTGTRDYEQYF.

The chain joins TRBV6-5 to TRBJ2-1, with 8 positions matching TRBD2. Germline V gives CDR1 MNHEY, CDR2 SVGAGI. The CDR3 extends over 16 amino acids. V lost 0 bases to trimming and J lost 5 bases; unmatched junction nucleotides: 6. CDR3: CASSYSIRRGDNEQFF. The CDR3 region has the DNA TGTGCCAGCAGTTACTCTATCCGGCGGGGGGACAATGAGCAGTTCTTC.

The rearrangement uses TRBV6-5 and TRBJ1-1; a possible D gene is TRBD1 (6 bases). This CDR3 has 13 residues. The germline gives CDR1 MNHEY, CDR2 SVGAGI. V was pared by 4 bases and J by 10 bases, with 16 bases between. The CDR3 DNA is TGTGCCAGCAGTTCACGCACACAGGGACCAGCTTTCTTT. It codes for CASSSRTQGPAFF.

Turning to this clone: An end of the junction differs from the germline gene, which may be a read error. The CDR3 protein is CASSIGGWQGGETQYF. The CDR3 region has the DNA TGTGCTAGCAGCATAGGAGGGTGGCAGGGGGGAGAGACCCAGTACTTC. The V call is TRBV7-7, the J call TRBJ2-5; a weak D match, TRBD1 (7 bases). The CDR3 loop spans 16 amino acids. Germline-derived CDR1 and CDR2 are SSHAT and FNYEAQ (reference sequence). Complete variable domain (other parts from reference TRBV7-7 and TRBJ2-5): GAGVSQSPRYKVTKRGQDVTLRCDPISSHATLYWYQQALGQGPEFLTYFNYEAQPDKSGLPSDRFSAERPEGSISTLTIQRTEQRDSAMYRCASSIGGWQGGETQYFGPGTRLLVL.

This chain connects TRBV7-9 to TRBJ2-3; 8 positions agree with TRBD2. Trimming removed 10 bases from V and 0 bases from J; junction bases left unmatched: 6. This CDR3 spans 14 amino acids. The V gene's germline CDR1 is SEHNR and CDR2 FQNEAQ (reference sequence). CDR3 sequence: CATGLASSTDTQYF. CDR3 DNA: TGTGCCACTGGACTAGCTTCTAGCACAGATACGCAGTATTTT.

The J gene is TRBJ1-2, the V gene TRBV5-8; weak D call: TRBD1 (6 bases). Looked up from germline, CDR1 is SGHTS and CDR2 is YDEGEE. The length of the CDR3 is 14 residues. Trimming cost V 3 bases and J 7 bases, with 16 bases left between them. DNA of the CDR3: TGTGCCAGCAGCTCAGAGGCCGGGGGCCTTGGCTACACCTTC. Its protein is CASSSEAGGLGYTF.

This clone appeared a single time. The chain has TRBV25-1 and TRBJ2-1; D ambiguous. CDR3 length equals 12 residues. Trimming stripped 4 bases from V and 7 bases from J, with 8 bases between. CDR1 MGHDK and CDR2 SYGVNS come from the germline V gene. CDR3 DNA sequence: TGTGCCAGCAGTGGCAGCATTAATGAGCAGTTCTTC. It encodes CASSGSINEQFF. Full variable domain (outside the CDR3, taken from reference TRBV25-1 and TRBJ2-1): EADIYQTPRYLVIGTGKKITLECSQTMGHDKMYWYQQDPGMELHLIHYSYGVNSTEKGDLSSESTVSRIRTEHFPLTLESARPSHTSQYLCASSGSINEQFFGPGTRLTVL.

The chain employs TRBV5-4 and TRBJ2-1; D may be TRBD1 (5 bases). V lost 4 bases, J lost 0 bases, and 14 bases lay in between. The germline V gene has CDR1 SGHNT and CDR2 YYREEE (reference sequence). The CDR3 is 16 residues long. CDR3 coding DNA: TGTGCCAGCAGCAGTCCGACAGACCTCTCCTACAATGAGCAGTTCTTC. It yields the protein CASSSPTDLSYNEQFF.

This rearrangement joins TRBV7-2 to TRBJ2-2; D is unresolved. Germline CDR1 reads SGHTA; CDR2 reads FQGNSA. The CDR3 sequence is 14 residues long. V lost 4 bases, J lost 6 bases, and 12 bases lay in between. The chain's CDR3 is CASSSAYSAGELFF. The CDR3, as DNA: TGTGCCAGCAGCTCTGCATATTCCGCCGGGGAGCTGTTTTTT.

This clone was seen just once. V gene TRBV25-1 combines with J gene TRBJ2-2, with 8 positions matching TRBD2. Germline V CDR1 and CDR2: MGHDK, SYGVNS. There are 17 residues in the CDR3. J lost 2 bases, V lost 4 bases, and 9 bases had no gene match. The CDR3 spells CASSGISSGGNTGELFF. The CDR3 DNA is TGTGCCAGCAGTGGAATATCGAGCGGGGGTAACACCGGGGAGCTGTTTTTT.

The chain recombines TRBV6-1 with TRBJ2-2; 7 nucleotides align to TRBD1. The CDR3 contains 14 residues. Germline loops: CDR1 MNHNS, CDR2 SASEGT. V was pared by 11 bases and J by 0 bases, with 6 bases of the junction left unmatched. The CDR3 loop reads CAARDSPNTGELFF. CDR3 DNA sequence: TGTGCCGCCAGGGACAGCCCGAACACCGGGGAGCTGTTTTTT.

This clone was observed once. V and J are TRBV5-1 and TRBJ1-6; possibly TRBD1 for D (5 bases). This CDR3 comprises 14 residues. CDR1 and CDR2 from the germline V gene are SGHRS and YFSETQ. Deletions cut 0 bases from V and 7 bases from J, with 8 bases between. The CDR3 here is CASSLESGNSPLHF. The CDR3 nucleotides are TGCGCCAGCAGCTTGGAATCAGGGAATTCACCCCTCCACTTT.

The chain recombines TRBV7-2 with TRBJ1-1; TRBD1 aligns across 7 bases. J lost 4 bases, V lost 2 bases, and 4 bases had no gene match. The germline gives CDR1 SGHTA, CDR2 FQGNSA. There are 14 residues in the CDR3. This CDR3 is CASSLYQGGTEAFF. The CDR3 DNA follows: TGTGCCAGCAGCTTATACCAGGGGGGCACTGAAGCTTTCTTT.

The CDR3 DNA follows: TGTGCCAGCAGCAAGAAGGTTATGAGCAATCAGCCCCAGCATTTT. It encodes CASSKKVMSNQPQHF. The chain has TRBV21-1 and TRBJ1-5. TRBV21-1 is labeled a pseudogene. This CDR3 region has 15 residues.

V gene TRBV28 combines with J gene TRBJ1-3, with no clear D. The germline V and J ends were trimmed by 5 bases and 11 bases, with 19 bases remaining between them. This CDR3 is built from 14 residues. Germline V gene sequence: CDR1 MDHEN, CDR2 SYDVKM. The DNA for the CDR3 is TGTGCCAGCAGTCCGCCTGAGGGTGCACACCCCATATATTTT. It encodes CASSPPEGAHPIYF.

J is TRBJ2-5 and V is TRBV28, with D perhaps TRBD1 or TRBD2 (5 bases each). CDR1 and CDR2 from the germline V gene are MDHEN and SYDVKM. Trimming shortened V by 4 bases and J by 4 bases, and 7 bases separated the two germline ends. The CDR3 loop spans 12 amino acids. In DNA form, the CDR3 reads TGTGCCAGCAGTTCAGGGAGAGAGACCCAGTACTTC. Amino acids: CASSSGRETQYF.

The chain uses TRBV28 and TRBJ1-3, with D uncertain. The CDR3 has 15 residues. Germline assignment: CDR1 MDHEN and CDR2 SYDVKM. V was trimmed by 5 bases and J by 0 bases, leaving 11 bases between them. In DNA form, the CDR3 reads TGTGCCAGCAGTCAACCGACCAACTCTGGAAACACCATATATTTT. As protein: CASSQPTNSGNTIYF.